Below, 2 T cell receptor beta chains from the same sample are listed, as sequenced in a study of metastatic and nonmetastatic thyroid tumors. Thyroid surgery had not been preceded by any treatment in any patient. TCRdb reassembled clones from the PCR reads with MiXCR. The sample lists approximately 90,000 clones; roughly 13% were seen once. What was sequenced was blood. The source is a female donor with papillary thyroid cancer or a benign thyroid nodule (not recorded which). Some clones in this sample may be carry-over from other donors' samples.

Note on this clone: At one end the junction does not follow the germline gene, possibly because of a read error. The CDR3 region has the DNA TGTGCCAGCAGCCAAGATCCCCCGGGACAGGTAAACTCTGGTGCCAACGTCCTGACTTTC. It specifies CASSQDPPGQVNSGANVLTF. The chain is built from TRBV4-2 and TRBJ2-6; 8 bases agree with TRBD1. Germline V gives CDR1 LGHNA, CDR2 YNFKEQ. The CDR3 runs 20 residues.

There are many counts of this clone. V is TRBV6-1 and J is TRBJ2-2; TRBD2 matches at 9 bases. With 8 bases clipped from V and 2 bases from J, the junction kept 3 bases outside the gene matches. Germline-derived CDR1 and CDR2 are MNHNS and SASEGT. This CDR3 has 14 residues. CDR3 residues: CASRLAVNTGELFF. The DNA of the CDR3 is TGTGCCAGCCGACTAGCGGTAAACACCGGGGAGCTGTTTTTT.